Listed below are T cell receptor beta chains from one sample, sequenced in a study of cytomegalovirus exposure and HLA in healthy donors. TCRdb keeps only in-frame clones here, not all; method: immunoSEQ multiplex PCR. The sample carries roughly 190,000 clones, more than 65% recorded once. The sample taken for sequencing was PBMCs. These TCRs come from a man between 45 and 60 years old in good health and CMV-seronegative. Each CDR3 is given with its conserved first and last residue. The D gene is left open where the match is weak. The size of a clone is reported for some rows only, either as once, few or many, or as a class for expanded clones.

clone size,D gene,J gene,V gene,CDR3 DNA,CDR3 protein
NA,TRBD1,TRBJ2-1,TRBV4-1,TGCGCCAGCAGCCGGGACAGAACCTCCTACAATGAGCAGTTCTTC,CASSRDRTSYNEQFF
NA,TRBD2,TRBJ2-1,TRBV9,TGTGCCAGCAGCGTGGGACTAGCGGGGGGGCGGAACAATGAGCAGTTCTTC,CASSVGLAGGRNNEQFF
NA,TRBD1,TRBJ1-2,TRBV2,TGTGCCAGCAGGAGGACAGGGGGCGGGGAAGGCTACACCTTC,CASRRTGGGEGYTF
NA,NA,TRBJ1-6,TRBV7-9,TGTGCCAGCCGTCCCAGGTCAGGGGATAATTCACCCCTCCACTTT,CASRPRSGDNSPLHF
few,TRBD2,TRBJ2-3,TRBV5-1,TGCGCCAGCAGCTTGGGGGCGGGGGGCCCACGGGATACGCAGTATTTT,CASSLGAGGPRDTQYF
NA,TRBD2,TRBJ2-1,TRBV11-2,TGTGCCAGCAGCCTCACCGGGACTAGCAAACCAACTTGGGATGAGCAGTTCTTC,CASSLTGTSKPTWDEQFF
NA,TRBD1,TRBJ2-7,TRBV5-6,TGTGCCAGCAGCTTCTACACCGGGACAGGGGGCCACGAGCAGTACTTC,CASSFYTGTGGHEQYF
few,NA,TRBJ2-7,TRBV5-6,TGTGCCAGCAGCTTGGGAGGGAACTACGAGCAGTACTTC,CASSLGGNYEQYF
NA,TRBD1,TRBJ1-3,TRBV7-9,TGTGCCAGCAGCCCGGACAGGGCTGGAAACACCATATATTTT,CASSPDRAGNTIYF
NA,TRBD1,TRBJ1-5,TRBV19,TGTGCCACCCTACAGGGGGGAAGCAATCAGCCCCAGCATTTT,CATLQGGSNQPQHF
NA,TRBD1,TRBJ2-1,TRBV5-4,TGTGCCAGCACTGACAGGGAATTCAATGAGCAGTTCTTC,CASTDREFNEQFF
NA,NA,TRBJ1-4,TRBV29-1,TGCAGCGTGGTTGTCCGGGTTAATGAAAAACTGTTTTTT,CSVVVRVNEKLFF
NA,NA,TRBJ1-1,TRBV7-9,TGTGCCAGCAGCCCCACCGGGAGAGCTTTCTTT,CASSPTGRAFF
NA,TRBD1,TRBJ1-3,TRBV6-5,TGTGTCAGCAGCCGGGACAGGGGTTCTGGAAACACCATATATTTT,CVSSRDRGSGNTIYF
NA,NA,TRBJ1-5,TRBV29-1,TGCAGCGCATCCACCTCAGGAAGCAATCAGCCCCAGCATTTT,CSASTSGSNQPQHF
NA,TRBD1,TRBJ1-4,TRBV30,TGTGCCTGGAGTACGGGACAGGGAGCAACTAATGAAAAACTGTTTTTT,CAWSTGQGATNEKLFF
once,NA,TRBJ1-6,TRBV4-3,TGCGCCAGCAGCCAATCGGGACAAGATTCACCCCTCCACTTT,CASSQSGQDSPLHF
NA,NA,TRBJ1-5,TRBV6-5,TGTGCCAGCAGTTCGTTCCAGGATCAGCCCCAGCATTTT,CASSSFQDQPQHF
NA,NA,TRBJ1-2,TRBV9,TGTGCCAGCAGCGCCAGAGGGGGGGACTATGGCTACACCTTC,CASSARGGDYGYTF
NA,NA,TRBJ2-2,TRBV7-6,TGTGCCAGCAGCTTAGCGGGGGGAAACACCGGGGAGCTGTTTTTT,CASSLAGGNTGELFF
NA,NA,TRBJ1-2,TRBV6-5,TGTGCCAGCAGTTACTCGAGAAGGGGGTCTGGCTACACCTTC,CASSYSRRGSGYTF
once,TRBD1,TRBJ1-2,TRBV19,TGTGCCAGTACCTCGGACAGGGGGTCGAGCTATGGCTACACCTTC,CASTSDRGSSYGYTF
NA,TRBD1,TRBJ1-4,TRBV5-6,TGTGCCAGCAGCGCCGGGACAGGGTTGGCTAATGAAAAACTGTTTTTT,CASSAGTGLANEKLFF
few,TRBD2,TRBJ2-7,TRBV5-1,TGCGCCAGCAGCATAAGCGGGGAAGAGGTCGAGCAGTACTTC,CASSISGEEVEQYF
NA,TRBD1,TRBJ1-1,TRBV19,TGTGCCAGTAGTTCGACAGGGCACACTGAAGCTTTCTTT,CASSSTGHTEAFF
NA,TRBD1,TRBJ1-4,TRBV2,TGTGCCAGCAGTGCCGGGACAGGGAGAGAAAAACTGTTTTTT,CASSAGTGREKLFF
NA,TRBD2,TRBJ2-1,TRBV7-9,TGTGCCAGCAGCATGCCGTGGGAGGGCGGTGAGCAGTTCTTC,CASSMPWEGGEQFF
few,TRBD1,TRBJ2-2,TRBV10-3,TGTGCCATCCAAAGGACAGGCGACACCGGGGAGCTGTTTTTT,CAIQRTGDTGELFF
NA,TRBD1,TRBJ1-5,TRBV4-1,TGCGCCAGCAGCCAAAGGGGAGGGGACAGGCGGCATTTT,CASSQRGGDRRHF
NA,NA,TRBJ1-2,TRBV2,TGTGCCAGCATCGACGAGGGCTCCACGGGCTATGGCTACACCTTC,CASIDEGSTGYGYTF
NA,NA,TRBJ1-2,TRBV7-2,TGTGCCAGCAGCTTAGCGCATGGCACCTCCCGCTATGGCTACACCTTC,CASSLAHGTSRYGYTF
NA,NA,TRBJ2-5,TRBV5-1,TGCGCCAGCAGCATAGGACAGTCCTGGACCCAGTACTTC,CASSIGQSWTQYF
NA,TRBD1,TRBJ1-4,TRBV5-1,TGCGCCAGCAGCCCCACTCCGGGACAGGGTGAAAAACTGTTTTTT,CASSPTPGQGEKLFF
NA,NA,TRBJ2-1,TRBV5-1,TGCGCCAGCAGCTTCGGGGGTCCATTTGAGCAGTTCTTC,CASSFGGPFEQFF
NA,NA,TRBJ1-2,TRBV6-5,TGTGCCAGCAGTTTCTACCCCGGACACGGGGGCTACACCTTC,CASSFYPGHGGYTF
NA,TRBD1,TRBJ2-7,TRBV7-2,TGTGCCAGCAGCCCATCAGGGGGCGCGTTTGACGAGCAGTACTTC,CASSPSGGAFDEQYF
NA,TRBD1,TRBJ1-1,TRBV11-3,TGTGCCAGCAGCCAAGGACAGGGTGGCGCCACTGAAGCTTTCTTT,CASSQGQGGATEAFF
NA,NA,TRBJ1-3,TRBV11-2,TGTGCCAGCAGCGTAGCGGTATCTGGAAACACCATATATTTT,CASSVAVSGNTIYF
NA,NA,TRBJ1-1,TRBV4-3,TGCGCCAGCAGCCAAGGGACGGGAAGTGGCACTGAAGCTTTCTTT,CASSQGTGSGTEAFF
NA,TRBD1,TRBJ1-6,TRBV18,TGTGCCAGCTCCCCCACGAGGACAGGGGACGCGGGGACCCTCCACTTT,CASSPTRTGDAGTLHF
NA,NA,TRBJ2-3,TRBV5-1,TGCGCCAGCAGCCTGAGGGGGACGAGCACAGATACGCAGTATTTT,CASSLRGTSTDTQYF
NA,NA,TRBJ1-6,TRBV19,TGTGCCAGTAGTATAGACTTGGGGACAAATTCACCCCTCCACTTT,CASSIDLGTNSPLHF
NA,NA,TRBJ1-2,TRBV4-3,TGCGCCAGCAGCCAATTTCTGACAGCGGGTGGCTACACCTTC,CASSQFLTAGGYTF
NA,TRBD1,TRBJ1-4,TRBV5-4,TGTGCCAGCAGCTCCGGGGGGGGACAGGGTAACGAAAAACTGTTTTTT,CASSSGGGQGNEKLFF
NA,TRBD1,TRBJ1-1,TRBV6-1,TGTGCCAGCAGGCCCGGGACAGTGGGGGACACTGAAGCTTTCTTT,CASRPGTVGDTEAFF
NA,TRBD2,TRBJ2-1,TRBV5-1,TGCGCCAGCAGCACCGGGACTAGCCTCCGACATGAGCAGTTCTTC,CASSTGTSLRHEQFF
NA,TRBD1,TRBJ1-1,TRBV10-3,TGTGCCATCAAAGGGGGCTTGAACACTGAAGCTTTCTTT,CAIKGGLNTEAFF
NA,NA,TRBJ2-5,TRBV29-1,TGCAGCGTTGAGCCAGGGCAAGAGACCCAGTACTTC,CSVEPGQETQYF
NA,NA,TRBJ1-2,TRBV11-3,TGTGCCAGCAGCTTAGTTGTAAAGGTGTCTAGTTATGGCTACACCTTC,CASSLVVKVSSYGYTF
NA,TRBD1,TRBJ1-1,TRBV19,TGTGCCAGTAGTTCGACAGGGCGAAACACTGAAGCTTTCTTT,CASSSTGRNTEAFF
NA,NA,TRBJ1-5,TRBV7-2,TGTGCCAGCAGCCCTGGACAGCACAATCAGCCCCAGCATTTT,CASSPGQHNQPQHF
NA,NA,TRBJ2-7,TRBV19,TGTGCCAGTAGTATAACAGTGACTAATTACGAGCAGTACTTC,CASSITVTNYEQYF